This entry lists 9 T cell receptor beta chains sequenced from one sample in a study of blood T cell repertoires in COVID-19. Assay: immunoSEQ multiplex PCR; the TCRdb copy retains only in-frame clones and omits some. This sample has 70,000 to 95,000 clones, with roughly 88% found just once. The sequenced sample was peripheral blood. These receptors were collected from a man in his fifties or sixties with active COVID-19.

The V and J genes are TRBV5-4 and TRBJ2-1; the match to TRBD2 covers 11 bases. This CDR3 has 17 amino acids. V was pared by 4 bases and J by 1 base, with 7 bases of the junction left unmatched. CDR1 and CDR2 from the germline V gene are SGHNT and YYREEE (reference sequence). The CDR3 spells CASSPSPSGGSYNEQFF. For the CDR3, the DNA is TGTGCCAGCAGCCCGTCCCCTAGCGGGGGGTCCTACAATGAGCAGTTCTTC. Supplemented by reference TRBV5-4 and TRBJ2-1, the full variable domain reads ETGVTQSPTHLIKTRGQQVTLRCSSQSGHNTVSWYQQALGQGPQFIFQYYREEENGRGNFPPRFSGLQFPNYSSELNVNALELDDSALYLCASSPSPSGGSYNEQFFGPGTRLTVL.

The chain joins TRBV7-2 to TRBJ1-5, with 7 bases lining up with TRBD1. V shed 5 bases and J 7 bases; nucleotides not matched to a gene: 11. The CDR3 covers 15 residues. From germline, CDR1 is SGHTA and CDR2 FQGNSA. Here the CDR3 reads CASSPNGQALQPQHF. The CDR3, as DNA: TGTGCCAGCAGCCCAAACGGACAGGCCCTACAGCCCCAGCATTTT.

This clone was counted once. This sequence joins TRBV5-6 and TRBJ1-2; D is uncertain. The CDR3 sequence is 14 residues long. CDR1 and CDR2 from the germline V gene are SGHDT and YYEEEE. V lost 5 bases, J lost 1 base, and 12 bases lay in between. DNA of the CDR3: TGTGCCAGCAGTGAGCCCGGAGATAACTATGGCTACACCTTC. Its translation: CASSEPGDNYGYTF.

The gene calls are TRBV7-3 and TRBJ2-7; D gene unclear. Trimming left V 5 bases short and J 4 bases short, with 12 bases between. Germline loops: CDR1 SGHTA, CDR2 FQGTGA. The CDR3 is 13 residues long. The CDR3, as DNA: TGTGCCAGCAGCACCTCGACCGGGTACGAGCAGTACTTC. Translating gives CASSTSTGYEQYF.

The chain employs TRBV5-1 and TRBJ2-7; 8 bases are shared with TRBD1. Per germline, CDR1 SGHRS and CDR2 YFSETQ. V shed 2 bases and J 0 bases; nucleotides not matched to a gene: 1. The CDR3 covers 14 residues. Here the CDR3 DNA reads TGCGCCAGCAGCTTCGGACAGGGCTCCTACGAGCAGTACTTC. This translates into CASSFGQGSYEQYF.

This chain joins TRBV14 and TRBJ2-7, with D unresolved. The CDR3 has 13 amino acids. CDR1 is SGHDN and CDR2 is FVKESK in the germline V gene. The ends were cut back, 6 bases at V and 2 bases at J, with 11 bases in the middle. The CDR3 sequence is CASSYSAAYEQYF. In DNA form, the CDR3 reads TGTGCCAGCAGTTATTCGGCGGCCTACGAGCAGTACTTC.

This chain links TRBV19 with TRBJ2-3; 7 bases line up with TRBD2. CDR3 length equals 15 residues. After removal of 3 bases from V and 1 base from J, the junction contained 4 bases not matched to a gene. Germline lookup yields CDR1 LNHDA and CDR2 SQIVND (reference sequence). In nucleotides, the CDR3 is TGTGCCAGTAGTATCGAGGCGGGAGGCACAGATACGCAGTATTTT. It codes for CASSIEAGGTDTQYF.

V is TRBV28 and J is TRBJ2-3; 9 positions agree with TRBD2. The CDR3 has 13 amino acids. V lost 6 bases to trimming and J lost 9 bases; unmatched junction nucleotides: 7. Germline assignment: CDR1 MDHEN and CDR2 SYDVKM. CDR3 amino acids: CASSRTSVGTQYF. CDR3 nucleotides: TGTGCCAGCAGCCGGACTAGCGTAGGGACGCAGTATTTT.

This chain links TRBV28 with TRBJ1-1, with D possibly TRBD1 on 5 matching bases. Trimming pared 6 bases from V and 4 bases from J, leaving 6 bases between. Germline-derived CDR1 and CDR2 are MDHEN and SYDVKM. This CDR3 is built from 11 residues. The CDR3: CASRGPTEAFF. The CDR3 DNA reads as TGTGCCAGCAGGGGGCCCACTGAAGCTTTCTTT. The full variable domain, rest sourced from reference TRBV28 and TRBJ1-1, is DVKVTQSSRYLVKRTGEKVFLECVQDMDHENMFWYRQDPGLGLRLIYFSYDVKMKEKGDIPEGYSVSREKKERFSLILESASTNQTSMYLCASRGPTEAFFGQGTRLTVV.